Listed below are T cell receptor beta chains from one sample, sequenced in a study of TIL therapy for anti-PD-1-resistant metastatic lung cancer. Using immunoSEQ multiplex PCR, the repertoire was profiled, and TCRdb retains in-frame clones only, with some absent. The table lists more than 55,000 clones, more than 80% of them singletons. Sequencing was performed on blood, taken at baseline. Source of these receptors: a person aged 25 to 80 with non-small cell lung cancer. CDR3s include the opening cysteine and the closing phenylalanine or tryptophan. D genes are given only for firm matches. A row's size may be missing; if present it is once, few, many or a size class.

D gene	V gene	J gene	clone size	CDR3 DNA	CDR3 protein
TRBD1	TRBV19	TRBJ2-1	NA	TGTGCCAGTAGTAACCGGGACAGGGGTGGCAATGAGCAGTTCTTC	CASSNRDRGGNEQFF
NA	TRBV5-6	TRBJ2-7	NA	TGTGCCAGCAGCTTAACAGGGTTCGGCGAGCAGTACTTC	CASSLTGFGEQYF
TRBD1	TRBV4-1	TRBJ1-4	medium-sized	TGCGCCAGCAGCCAACCCCTAATCCGGACAGGGCTGAAAAAACTGTTTTTT	CASSQPLIRTGLKKLFF
TRBD1	TRBV5-1	TRBJ2-7	NA	TGCGCCAGCAGCTTTGGGACAGGGAGGTACGAGCAGTACTTC	CASSFGTGRYEQYF
TRBD1	TRBV7-4	TRBJ1-2	NA	TGTGCCAGCAGCTTAGGCTTTTCTTTGGCAGGGGGATACTTTGGAACTAACTATGGCTACACCTTC	CASSLGFSLAGGYFGTNYGYTF
NA	TRBV10-3	TRBJ2-3	NA	TGTGCCACCATTGACAGCCACACAGATACGCAGTATTTT	CATIDSHTDTQYF
NA	TRBV7-9	TRBJ2-5	NA	TGTGCCAGCAGCTTCAATGTGGGGAGGAGTGGAGAGACCCAGTACTTC	CASSFNVGRSGETQYF
TRBD1	TRBV7-9	TRBJ1-3	few	TGTGCCAGCAGCCGGGAGACAGGGATAAACACCATATATTTT	CASSRETGINTIYF
NA	TRBV19	TRBJ2-5	NA	TGTGCCAGTAGTAACGCCGGAGGGGAGACCCAGTACTTC	CASSNAGGETQYF
TRBD2	TRBV18	TRBJ2-3	NA	TGTGCCAGCTCACGGAACGGGGGGGCAGATACGCAGTATTTT	CASSRNGGADTQYF
TRBD1	TRBV4-1	TRBJ2-1	NA	TGCGCCAGCAGCCAGCCCCGACGGACAGGGGATGCTTTAGAGCAGTTCTTC	CASSQPRRTGDALEQFF
NA	TRBV20-1	TRBJ2-7	NA	TGCAGTGCTAGAGTCGGGTACGAGCAGTACTTC	CSARVGYEQYF
NA	TRBV12-3/TRBV12-4	TRBJ2-3	few	TGTGCCAGCAGTCTTTACAGCACAGATACGCAGTATTTT	CASSLYSTDTQYF
NA	TRBV2	TRBJ2-1	NA	TGTGCCAGCGGAGGGAATCCCCAGTTCTTC	CASGGNPQFF
NA	TRBV7-9	TRBJ1-1	few	TGTGCCACCGTGACCGAGGGAACTGAAGCTTTCTTT	CATVTEGTEAFF
TRBD2	TRBV28	TRBJ2-3	NA	TGTGCCAGCAGTTTGGGATTCAGCGGGATTGGTACAGATACGCAGTATTTT	CASSLGFSGIGTDTQYF